This entry lists 23 T cell receptor beta chains sequenced from one sample in a study of shared clonotypes between healthy human individuals (dated by TCRdb to 2020 to 2022). CD8 naive samples were CD45RO-negative cells positively selected for CCR7, giving a CD45RA+CCR7+ population that excluded TemRA cells. The method was the immunoSEQ multiplex PCR assay. TCRdb's version of the immuneACCESS table is confined to in-frame rearrangements and falls short of the full clone set. An unresolved V gene accounts for under half of the shortfall where checked; the remainder is of unknown origin. This sample is represented by roughly 2 million clones; roughly 95% of them were singletons. Roughly 1% of the sample belongs to the ten largest clones. The specimen was naive CD8+ T cells sorted from blood. Reading the label with the study, this specimen's cell subset or site is: CD45RA+CCR7+. These receptors all stem from a man aged 18-30 years in good health.

The gene calls are TRBV11-2 and TRBJ2-3; TRBD2 agrees at 14 bases. Germline CDR1 SGHAT, CDR2 FQNNGV. Trimming at V came to 10 bases and at J to 5 bases, leaving 11 bases not matched to a gene. CDR3 length equals 16 residues. The CDR3 nucleotides are TGTGCCATCTTGGGACTAGCGGGAGAGGTCGGAGATACGCAGTATTTT. Translated, it gives CAILGLAGEVGDTQYF. The full variable domain, rest sourced from reference TRBV11-2 and TRBJ2-3, is EAGVAQSPRYKIIEKRQSVAFWCNPISGHATLYWYQQILGQGPKLLIQFQNNGVVDDSQLPKDRFSAERLKGVDSTLKIQPAKLEDSAVYLCAILGLAGEVGDTQYFGPGTRLTVL.

A word on this clone: This sample also contains other DNA sequences that code for the same CDR3. The rearrangement uses TRBV9 and TRBJ2-4; D ambiguous. Germline CDR1 reads SGDLS; CDR2 reads YYNGEE. CDR3 length: 15 residues. Trimming took 0 bases from V and 0 from J, leaving 7 bases between them. As DNA, the CDR3 is TGTGCCAGCAGCGTAGATGGGATAGCCAAAAACATTCAGTACTTC. Its protein is CASSVDGIAKNIQYF.

The chain couples TRBV30 to TRBJ2-4; no clear D. From germline, CDR1 is GTSNPN and CDR2 SVGIG (reference sequence). The CDR3 spans 16 residues. The germline V and J ends were trimmed by 0 bases and 1 base, with 13 bases remaining between them. The CDR3 protein is CAWSVLSFGAKNIQYF. The CDR3 region has the DNA TGTGCCTGGAGTGTACTGAGCTTCGGGGCCAAAAACATTCAGTACTTC.

The CDR3 loop reads CASSATGSEFF. Here the CDR3 DNA reads TGTGCCAGCAGTGCGACAGGGTCGGAGTTCTTC. The V and J genes are TRBV27 and TRBJ2-1; 7 positions agree with TRBD1. The length of the CDR3 is 11 residues. Unmatched junction bases numbered 6, after V lost 5 bases and J lost 14 bases. Germline lookup yields CDR1 MNHEY and CDR2 SMNVEV (reference sequence).

This chain links TRBV9 with TRBJ1-4; D possibly corresponds to TRBD1 (5 bases). Trimming pared 2 bases from V and 7 bases from J, leaving 12 bases between. Germline values: CDR1 SGDLS, CDR2 YYNGEE. This CDR3 has 14 residues. Here the CDR3 DNA reads TGTGCCAGCAGCGTTGAAGGGGTTGGTGAAAAACTGTTTTTT. It is translated as CASSVEGVGEKLFF.

The rearrangement uses TRBV10-2 and TRBJ1-1; D ambiguous. The V gene's germline CDR1 is WSHSY and CDR2 SAAADI. The CDR3 runs 11 residues. V lost 4 bases, J lost 8 bases, and 8 bases lay in between. The DNA of the CDR3 is TGCGCCAGCAGTGTTGGGTCAGAAGCTTTCTTT. It yields the protein CASSVGSEAFF.

This clone was found once. The chain carries TRBV6-5 and TRBJ1-2, with D unresolved. CDR1 is MNHEY, CDR2 SVGAGI, per germline. The CDR3 is made up of 14 amino acids. V was shortened by 2 bases and J by 4 bases, with 11 bases between the two germline ends. CDR3 bases: TGTGCCAGCAGTTACGACGAGGGCACCTATGGCTACACCTTC. It encodes CASSYDEGTYGYTF.

The J gene is TRBJ2-5, the V gene TRBV11-2; D gene unclear. Germline-derived CDR1 and CDR2 are SGHAT and FQNNGV. The CDR3 sequence is 15 residues long. Trimming took off 5 bases at V and 0 bases at J, with 13 bases between the two ends. CDR3 sequence reads: CASSPRPEDQETQYF. The CDR3 coding sequence is TGTGCCAGCAGCCCCCGTCCAGAAGACCAAGAGACCCAGTACTTC.

This chain links TRBV27 with TRBJ2-2; a possible D gene is TRBD2 (6 bases). The CDR3 runs 17 residues. V was shortened by 3 bases and J by 6 bases, with 20 bases between the two germline ends. CDR1 is MNHEY and CDR2 is SMNVEV in the germline V gene (reference sequence). CDR3 amino acids: CASSFSDHGGKAGELFF. In nucleotides, the CDR3 is TGTGCCAGCAGTTTTTCCGATCATGGCGGGAAGGCCGGGGAGCTGTTTTTT.

V and J are TRBV15 and TRBJ2-3; 8 bases agree with TRBD1. In germline, CDR1 is LNHNV, CDR2 YYDKDF (reference sequence). The V segment lost 0 bases and the J segment 2 bases; nucleotides outside the gene matches: 4. CDR3 length equals 16 residues. DNA for the CDR3: TGTGCCACCAGCAGAGATGACAGGGGCGTCACAGATACGCAGTATTTT. It translates to CATSRDDRGVTDTQYF.

DNA for the CDR3: TGCGCCAGCAGTGTTTCGGTCGACGGGGAGCTGTTTTTT. Amino acids: CASSVSVDGELFF. The V gene is TRBV10-1, the J gene TRBJ2-2; D call uncertain. CDR3 length equals 13 residues. Germline V gives CDR1 WNHNN, CDR2 SYGVQD (reference sequence). Trimming shortened V by 4 bases and J by 7 bases, and 10 bases separated the two germline ends.

The chain recombines TRBV28 with TRBJ2-5, with 8 bases identical to TRBD2. J gave up 3 bases and V 4 bases, and 4 bases lay outside the gene matches. This CDR3 comprises 14 residues. The germline V gene has CDR1 MDHEN and CDR2 SYDVKM. The CDR3 reads CASSSPGGKETQYF. Here the CDR3 DNA reads TGTGCCAGCAGTTCTCCGGGGGGGAAAGAGACCCAGTACTTC.

CDR3 sequence reads: CASSLGYEETQYF. CDR3 nucleotides: TGTGCCAGCAGCTTGGGATACGAAGAGACCCAGTACTTC. J is TRBJ2-5 and V is TRBV5-4; D is ambiguous. The V end lost 0 bases, the J end lost 3 bases, and 6 bases lay between the germline ends. In germline, CDR1 is SGHNT, CDR2 YYREEE (reference sequence). The CDR3 runs to 13 residues.

The chain links TRBV5-1 to TRBJ1-4, with D uncertain. V lost 0 bases to trimming and J lost 0 bases, with 6 bases between them. This CDR3 contains 15 residues. Germline CDR1 and CDR2: SGHRS and YFSETQ. CDR3 DNA: TGCGCCAGCAGCTTGGAAGTTGCAACTAATGAAAAACTGTTTTTT. Translated, it gives CASSLEVATNEKLFF.

The rearrangement links TRBV15 to TRBJ2-1; a possible D gene is TRBD1 (7 bases). The V end was cut by 5 bases, the J end by 0 bases, with 11 bases between. The CDR3 is made up of 15 amino acids. Per germline, CDR1 LNHNV and CDR2 YYDKDF (reference sequence). The CDR3 DNA sequence: TGTGCCACCAGCGGCGGGACAGTCTCCTACAATGAGCAGTTCTTC. Its translation is CATSGGTVSYNEQFF.

In its sample, this clone was seen once. The V and J genes are TRBV27 and TRBJ1-5; weak D call: TRBD1 (5 bases). Between the trimmed V and J ends, which lost 5 bases and 6 bases, there was a span of 11 bases. The CDR3 runs to 13 residues. CDR1 and CDR2 from the germline V gene are MNHEY and SMNVEV (reference sequence). CDR3 nucleotides: TGTGCCAGCAGTCCAGGGTTGGGTCAGCCCCAGCATTTT. Translating it yields CASSPGLGQPQHF.

The J gene is TRBJ1-1, the V gene TRBV7-9, with 7 bases matching TRBD1. Germline CDR1 is SEHNR and CDR2 is FQNEAQ (reference sequence). J was trimmed by 2 bases and V by 5 bases; bases with no gene match: 8. The CDR3 loop spans 15 amino acids. The CDR3 DNA reads as TGTGCCAGCAGCCTGCACACAGGGGTTAACACTGAAGCTTTCTTT. Residues: CASSLHTGVNTEAFF.

The CDR3 nucleotides are TGCGCCAGCAGCCAAGCTTCGGGACTCGCCTACGAGCAGTACTTC. It codes for CASSQASGLAYEQYF. This chain joins TRBV4-1 and TRBJ2-7, with D perhaps matching TRBD2 (6 bases). This CDR3 comprises 15 residues. The V gene's germline CDR1 is MGHRA and CDR2 YSYEKL. Deletions cut 1 base from V and 2 bases from J, with 12 bases between.

The genes are TRBV7-8 and TRBJ2-3, with D possibly TRBD1 on 6 matching bases. Trimming cost V 2 bases and J 0 bases, with 24 bases left between them. The germline CDR1 and CDR2 sequences are SGHVS and FQNEAQ. The CDR3 spans 20 residues. This CDR3 is CASSLTYRVTQRLSTDTQYF. CDR3 in DNA: TGTGCCAGCAGCTTAACCTACAGGGTAACTCAACGCCTGAGCACAGATACGCAGTATTTT.

CDR3 region: CASSPGRPGISPLHF. The DNA for the CDR3 is TGTGCCAGCAGCCCAGGGAGACCAGGGATTTCACCCCTCCACTTT. The chain couples TRBV28 to TRBJ1-6, with D perhaps matching TRBD1 (5 bases). Trimming removed 6 bases from V and 9 bases from J, with 18 bases in between. Germline assignment: CDR1 MDHEN and CDR2 SYDVKM. This CDR3 has 15 amino acids.

The chain has TRBV28 and TRBJ1-5, with TRBD1 matching 9 bases. Germline trimming cut 7 bases from V and 2 bases from J; bases unmatched to any gene: 6. This CDR3 has 15 residues. Looked up from germline, CDR1 is MDHEN and CDR2 is SYDVKM. The CDR3 region has the DNA TGTGCCAGCACCTCGAGGGACAGGGGCAATCAGCCCCAGCATTTT. Its translation is CASTSRDRGNQPQHF.

On this clone: The sample holds other DNA sequences that translate to the same CDR3. V usage is TRBV29-1 and J usage is TRBJ2-1; D possibly corresponds to TRBD2 (6 bases). This CDR3 spans 13 amino acids. Germline CDR1 reads SQVTM; CDR2 reads ANQGSEA. Trimming cost V 3 bases and J 4 bases, with 10 bases left between them. The CDR3 here is CSVDRGTYNEQFF. DNA of the CDR3: TGCAGCGTTGATCGCGGGACGTACAATGAGCAGTTCTTC.

This sequence joins TRBV5-5 and TRBJ2-5; perhaps TRBD1 as D (6 bases). Trimming stripped 4 bases from V and 5 bases from J, with 15 bases between. Germline V lookup: CDR1 SGHKS, CDR2 YYEKEE (reference sequence). This CDR3 comprises 14 residues. The CDR3, as DNA: TGTGCCAGCAGCCCTAGACAGGCCGGGGAGACCCAGTACTTC. Translating it yields CASSPRQAGETQYF.